This T cell receptor beta chain derives from a study of blood T cell repertoires in COVID-19. With V trimmed by 4 bases and J by 5 bases, 4 bases remained unmatched. The germline V gene has CDR1 SGHNT and CDR2 YYREEE (reference sequence). This CDR3 spans 13 amino acids. Using immunoSEQ multiplex PCR, the repertoire was profiled, and TCRdb retains in-frame clones only, with some absent. The data contain about 120,000 clones, over 60% of them singletons. This TCR came from a man in his sixties or seventies with acute or convalescent COVID-19. Material: peripheral blood. The gene calls are TRBV5-4 and TRBJ1-2; 8 bases are shared with TRBD1. This CDR3 is CASSRTGLYGYTF. CDR3 nucleotides: TGTGCCAGCAGCCGGACAGGGTTGTATGGCTACACCTTC. Drawing the rest from reference TRBV5-4 and TRBJ1-2, the complete variable domain is ETGVTQSPTHLIKTRGQQVTLRCSSQSGHNTVSWYQQALGQGPQFIFQYYREEENGRGNFPPRFSGLQFPNYSSELNVNALELDDSALYLCASSRTGLYGYTFGSGTRLTVV.